One TCR beta chain is described in this entry. Its target is not known. Healthy donors of bone marrow made up the group. The data stem from a study of cytomegalovirus exposure and HLA in healthy donors. Study outcomes and limitations: Analysis performed later found over 15,000 TCR beta sequences associated with HLA alleles at 0.05 false discovery rate.

The PCR contained 60 Vbeta and 13 Jbeta primers. Method: immunoSEQ multiplex PCR; TCRdb's copy keeps in-frame clones and lacks some. The data show 150,000 to 200,000 clones, and the top ten clones hold about 1.2%. CDR1 is SGHTA, CDR2 FQGNSA, per germline. The junction had 2 bases not matched to a gene; V was cut back by 1 base and J by 5 bases. The CDR3 length is 14 residues. V is TRBV7-2 and J is TRBJ1-2; 9 positions agree with TRBD1. The material sequenced was PBMCs. This TCR was recovered from a woman in her fifties or sixties in good health and CMV-seronegative. The CDR3, as DNA: TGTGCCAGCAGCTTAGGCGGGACAGGGTATGGCTACACCTTC. Its protein is CASSLGGTGYGYTF.